These 5 T cell receptor beta chains originate from one sample sequenced in a study of control samples from healthy donors and cancer patients. The data were produced by immunoSEQ multiplex PCR, yet TCRdb's version contains in-frame clones alone and is incomplete. The table records 15,000 to 20,000 clones, about 86% of them present only once. The sequenced sample was PBMCs. These receptors all stem from a woman aged 65 to 85 with colorectal cancer.

The chain is built from TRBV5-5 and TRBJ2-3; D gene uncertain. Germline CDR1 and CDR2: SGHKS and YYEKEE (reference sequence). The CDR3 covers 15 residues. V was pared by 10 bases and J by 0 bases, with 18 bases between. The chain's CDR3 is CAGAPLAVSTDTQYF. The CDR3 coding sequence is TGTGCCGGTGCTCCCTTGGCGGTGAGCACAGATACGCAGTATTTT.

This chain connects TRBV18 to TRBJ1-1, with TRBD1 matching over 8 bases. The CDR3 totals 13 residues. CDR1 is KGHSH, CDR2 LQKENI, per germline. The ends lost 4 bases at V and 4 bases at J; junction bases unmatched: 2. The CDR3 region is CASSLRGRTEAFF. The CDR3 nucleotides read TGTGCCAGCTCACTCAGGGGGCGCACTGAAGCTTTCTTT.

Only a few counts were recorded for this clone. The chain is built from TRBV2 and TRBJ2-1; maybe TRBD2 (6 bases). CDR3 size: 17 residues. Germline-derived CDR1 and CDR2 are SNHLY and FYNNEI. The V end lost 7 bases, the J end lost 2 bases, and 21 bases lay between the germline ends. The CDR3, as DNA: TGTGCCAGCACCCGATTAAGGGCGGACTATACCTACAATGAGCAGTTCTTC. This sequence encodes CASTRLRADYTYNEQFF.

The rearrangement links TRBV16 to TRBJ2-3; no definite D call. The V gene's germline CDR1 is KGHSY and CDR2 FQNENV. The V end was cut by 2 bases, the J end by 0 bases, with 3 bases between. The CDR3 loop spans 13 amino acids. CDR3 amino acids: CASSQASTDTQYF. The CDR3 DNA sequence: TGTGCCAGCAGCCAAGCAAGCACAGATACGCAGTATTTT.

The chain employs TRBV5-8 and TRBJ1-6, with 8 nucleotides matching TRBD1. The V gene's germline CDR1 is SGHTS and CDR2 YDEGEE. The length of the CDR3 is 15 residues. After removal of 4 bases from V and 6 bases from J, the junction contained 6 bases not matched to a gene. The CDR3 nucleotides read TGTGCCAGCAGCCCCCAGGGGGCCGGTAATTCACCCCTCCACTTT. Translated: CASSPQGAGNSPLHF. Based on the CDR3 plus reference TRBV5-8 and TRBJ1-6, the full variable domain is EAGVTQSPTHLIKTRGQQATLRCSPISGHTSVYWYQQALGLGLQFLLWYDEGEERNRGNFPPRFSGRQFPNYSSELNVNALELEDSALYLCASSPQGAGNSPLHFGNGTRLTVT.